Each of the 21 T cell receptor beta chains below was sequenced from the same sample in a study of regulatory T cells in long-lasting Graves disease. Specified time point: newly diagnosed GD, antithyroid drugs for less than 3 months. Making the TCR library involved RNA that had been extracted from PBMCs. CDR3 regions were amplified by Arm-PCR using iRepertoire HTBI primers to build TCR beta libraries. TCRdb used MiXCR to reprocess the multiplex PCR reads, holding one entry per CDR3 protein. Here the sample spans about 620,000 distinct CDR3 sequences, about 16% being singletons. These data also featured in a second study, about T cells in Graves' hyperthyroidism and ophthalmopathy.

This specimen consisted of peripheral blood mononuclear cells (PBMCs), obtained at new diagnosis, from a patient treated with antithyroid drugs. The receptors stem from a woman between 25 and 40 years old with Graves disease.

This clonotype came up a few times. This chain connects TRBV19 to TRBJ1-2, with D tentatively TRBD1 (5 bases). Germline V gene lookup returns CDR1 LNHDA and CDR2 SQIVND (reference sequence). The CDR3 has 16 amino acids. V was cut by 4 bases and J by 0 bases, with 15 bases left in between. The CDR3, as DNA: TGTGCCAGTAGTACCCTGCAGGGACCGTCTAACTATGGCTACACCTTC. Translation: CASSTLQGPSNYGYTF.

The V call is TRBV7-9, the J call TRBJ2-7; 7 bases align to TRBD1. The CDR3 consists of 14 residues. The ends lost 4 bases at V and 6 bases at J; junction bases unmatched: 9. Germline V gives CDR1 SEHNR, CDR2 FQNEAQ (reference sequence). The DNA for the CDR3 is TGTGCCAGCAGCTCCCAGACAGGGCGAGGCGAGCAGTACTTC. Its protein product is CASSSQTGRGEQYF.

In this sample, this clonotype turned up many times. This sequence joins TRBV2 and TRBJ1-4; D perhaps matches TRBD1 (5 bases). Per the germline V gene, CDR1 is SNHLY and CDR2 is FYNNEI. V dropped 7 bases and J dropped 8 bases, with 20 bases sitting between them. There are 15 residues in the CDR3. CDR3 loop: CASTPGGWRREKLFF. As DNA, the CDR3 is TGTGCCAGCACTCCTGGGGGTTGGAGGCGAGAAAAACTGTTTTTT.

This clonotype has ten or more counts. The chain carries TRBV7-2 and TRBJ2-1; no firm D call. This CDR3 has 13 amino acids. Germline CDR1 SGHTA, CDR2 FQGNSA. V was pared by 4 bases and J by 6 bases, with 10 bases between. The CDR3 region is CASSSMYGNEQFF. In nucleotides, the CDR3 is TGTGCCAGCAGCTCAATGTATGGCAATGAGCAGTTCTTC.

The table lists this clonotype with many counts. The chain recombines TRBV12-3 or TRBV12-4 with TRBJ2-1; a possible D gene is TRBD2 (5 bases). V was shortened by 0 bases and J by 5 bases, with 5 bases between the two germline ends. The CDR3 length is 13 residues. CDR3 sequence reads: CASSLARDNEQFF. CDR3 nucleotide sequence: TGTGCCAGCAGTTTAGCGCGGGACAATGAGCAGTTCTTC.

Regarding this clonotype: Given a much more abundant clone one base away, this may be a read error. The chain combines TRBV3-1 with TRBJ2-7; D not resolved. Trimming took off 1 base at V and 6 bases at J, with 10 bases between the two ends. CDR1 LGHDT and CDR2 YNNKEL come from the germline V gene (reference sequence). CDR3 length: 13 amino acids. CDR3 nucleotides: TGTGCCAGCAGCCAAGTGGGTACCTGCGAGCAGTACTTC. Its translation is CASSQVGTCEQYF.

There are many counts of this clonotype. The J gene is TRBJ1-1, the V gene TRBV6-1; 8 bases line up with TRBD1. Germline CDR1 reads MNHNS; CDR2 reads SASEGT. V shed 7 bases, J shed 0 bases, and the junction held 7 bases outside the gene matches. The CDR3 runs to 15 residues. The CDR3 DNA sequence: TGTGCCAGCATCCTGACAGGGGCCTTGAACACTGAAGCTTTCTTT. Translated: CASILTGALNTEAFF.

CDR3 bases: TGCAGCGTTGTTGAAATCGAACGTTATAACGTCCTGACTTTC. Its translation is CSVVEIERYNVLTF. The V and J genes are TRBV29-1 and TRBJ2-6, with D unresolved. Germline V gene lookup returns CDR1 SQVTM and CDR2 ANQGSEA. CDR3 length: 14 amino acids. V lost 4 bases and J lost 10, with 17 bases in between.

This clonotype appeared many times. The V and J genes are TRBV7-2 and TRBJ1-2; D may be TRBD1 (5 bases). CDR1 is SGHTA and CDR2 is FQGNSA in the germline V gene. The germline V and J ends were trimmed by 5 bases and 4 bases, with 11 bases remaining between them. The CDR3 is 13 amino acids. The CDR3 region has the DNA TGTGCCAGCAGCAGAGACAGTATCTATGGCTACACCTTC. Protein: CASSRDSIYGYTF.

The CDR3 sequence: CASTRRGRETQYF. The CDR3 DNA sequence: TGTGCCAGCACCCGTAGGGGAAGGGAGACCCAGTACTTC. The genes are TRBV25-1 and TRBJ2-5; a possible D gene is TRBD1 (5 bases). Germline CDR1 reads MGHDK; CDR2 reads SYGVNS. V was shortened by 7 bases and J by 5 bases, with 14 bases between the two germline ends. This CDR3 is 13 amino acids long.

The chain recombines TRBV6-9 with TRBJ1-2; the D gene is possibly TRBD1 (5 bases). Germline values: CDR1 MNHGY, CDR2 SVAAGI. The CDR3 consists of 15 residues. Trimming stripped 3 bases from V and 3 bases from J, with 14 bases between. CDR3 region: CASSYGPGLHYGYTF. The CDR3 bases are TGTGCCAGCAGTTACGGCCCGGGACTGCACTATGGCTACACCTTC.

This clonotype was detected only a few times. CDR3 sequence reads: CASSPARFGYEQYF. CDR3 nucleotides: TGTGCCAGCAGCCCAGCGAGGTTTGGCTACGAGCAGTACTTC. This sequence joins TRBV7-9 and TRBJ2-7; D remains unclear. CDR1 SEHNR and CDR2 FQNEAQ come from the germline V gene (reference sequence). The length of the CDR3 is 14 residues. The ends were cut back, 5 bases at V and 3 bases at J, with 14 bases in the middle.

This clonotype was seen many times. The rearrangement links TRBV7-2 to TRBJ2-1, with 9 bases lining up with TRBD2. The germline CDR1 and CDR2 sequences are SGHTA and FQGNSA. The CDR3 is 16 amino acids. After removal of 3 bases from V and 8 bases from J, the junction contained 11 bases not matched to a gene. In nucleotides, the CDR3 is TGTGCCAGCAGCTTGGTGGCGGGAGGGCCGGCTGATGAGCAGTTCTTC. As protein: CASSLVAGGPADEQFF.

In its sample, this clonotype was seen many times. The chain recombines TRBV6-1 with TRBJ1-1; unclear D gene. There are 15 residues in the CDR3. Germline-derived CDR1 and CDR2 are MNHNS and SASEGT. The V end was cut by 6 bases, the J end by 0 bases, with 14 bases between. CDR3 sequence: CASREQSTVNTEAFF. As DNA, the CDR3 is TGTGCCAGCAGAGAGCAGTCGACGGTGAACACTGAAGCTTTCTTT.

The table lists this clonotype with a few counts. V and J are TRBV5-1 and TRBJ2-3, with D possibly called TRBD1 or TRBD2 (5 bases each). The CDR3 sequence is 17 residues long. CDR1 is SGHRS and CDR2 is YFSETQ in the germline V gene. Trimming removed 0 bases from V and 6 bases from J, with 20 bases in between. CDR3 loop: CASSLAGTLFVGDTQYF. CDR3 bases: TGCGCCAGCAGCTTGGCCGGGACCCTCTTCGTTGGGGATACGCAGTATTTT.

Remarks on this clonotype: Since a much larger clone is just one base distant, this may be a read error. The chain recombines TRBV28 with TRBJ1-2; 8 bases align to TRBD1. The CDR3 covers 15 residues. Germline values: CDR1 MDHEN, CDR2 SYDVKM. CDR3 residues: CTSSNTRGRLNGYTF. The DNA for the CDR3 is TGTACCAGCAGTAATACCAGGGGGCGTTTAAATGGCTACACCTTC.

This clonotype occurred a few times. The V call is TRBV12-3 or TRBV12-4, the J call TRBJ1-5; D not resolved. This CDR3 is 15 amino acids long. Trimming pared 4 bases from V and 3 bases from J, leaving 13 bases between. The CDR3 is CASSSVRSANQPQHF. The CDR3 DNA reads TGTGCCAGCAGTTCGGTGAGGTCTGCCAATCAGCCCCAGCATTTT.

This clonotype was detected only a few times. The rearrangement joins TRBV29-1 to TRBJ2-3; D is perhaps TRBD1 (5 bases). This CDR3 is built from 15 residues. Germline assignment: CDR1 SQVTM and CDR2 ANQGSEA. Deletions cut 5 bases from V and 2 bases from J, with 17 bases between. In DNA, the CDR3 is TGCAGCGTTTCCCAAGGGGTCTTAAACACAGATACGCAGTATTTT. Its translation: CSVSQGVLNTDTQYF.

This clonotype was observed many times. J is TRBJ2-5 and V is TRBV3-1, with D possibly matching TRBD2 (5 bases). V was clipped by 6 bases and J by 0 bases, with 17 bases between them. This CDR3 region has 16 residues. The germline V gene has CDR1 LGHDT and CDR2 YNNKEL (reference sequence). CDR3 sequence reads: CASSPAEGEDQETQYF. For the CDR3, the DNA is TGTGCCAGCAGTCCCGCTGAGGGAGAGGACCAAGAGACCCAGTACTTC.

This clonotype was seen at least ten times. This rearrangement joins TRBV2 to TRBJ2-5, with TRBD1 identical over 8 bases. Germline CDR1 is SNHLY and CDR2 is FYNNEI. The CDR3 runs 15 residues. V gave up 5 bases and J gave up 5 bases; unmatched junction bases: 10. The CDR3 DNA reads as TGTGCCAGCAGTCGTTGGACAGGGATGTCGGAGACCCAGTACTTC. Protein: CASSRWTGMSETQYF.

CDR3 nucleotide sequence: TGTGCCTGGAGTCGCCTTTGGGACAGAGGTGGCTACACCTTC. Protein sequence: CAWSRLWDRGGYTF. The J gene is TRBJ1-2, the V gene TRBV30; the match to TRBD1 covers 7 bases. Germline assignment: CDR1 GTSNPN and CDR2 SVGIG (reference sequence). The V segment lost 2 bases and the J segment 7 bases; nucleotides outside the gene matches: 10. The CDR3 spans 14 residues.